Following are 27 T cell receptor beta chains from one sample sequenced in a study of PD-1 blockade in classical Hodgkin lymphoma. Time point denoted: newly diagnosed, previously untreated cHL patient sample. Assay used: immunoSEQ multiplex PCR; TCRdb lists only in-frame clones, some missing. The repertoire holds about 15,000 clones, with around nine tenths as singletons. Sequencing input: peripheral blood mononuclear cells (PBMCs). The receptors come from a human donor with classical Hodgkin lymphoma.

This clone was seen a few times. The chain combines TRBV25-1 with TRBJ2-5, with a tentative D call TRBD2 (6 bases). Germline assignment: CDR1 MGHDK and CDR2 SYGVNS. V dropped 2 bases and J dropped 4 bases, with 11 bases sitting between them. The CDR3 is 14 amino acids. The CDR3 bases are TGTGCCAGCAGTGAACCGGGGGACGGAGAGACCCAGTACTTC. This sequence encodes CASSEPGDGETQYF.

A single count supports this clone. The sample contains more than one DNA sequence encoding this CDR3. The V call is TRBV30, the J call TRBJ1-1; D gene unclear. Germline V gene lookup returns CDR1 GTSNPN and CDR2 SVGIG (reference sequence). V lost 3 bases to trimming and J lost 1 base, with 12 bases between them. The CDR3 is 14 residues long. The CDR3 loop reads CAWSVRARNTEAFF. The CDR3 DNA sequence: TGTGCCTGGAGCGTAAGGGCCCGGAACACTGAAGCTTTCTTT.

The V call is TRBV5-1, the J call TRBJ2-1, with D perhaps being TRBD1 or TRBD2 (5 bases each). V lost 3 bases and J lost 1, with 14 bases in between. Germline lookup yields CDR1 SGHRS and CDR2 YFSETQ. CDR3 length equals 16 residues. CDR3 coding DNA: TGCGCCAGCAGCTCCGGGACCACGATATCCTACAATGAGCAGTTCTTC. It codes for CASSSGTTISYNEQFF.

V and J are TRBV11-2 and TRBJ2-7, with 7 positions matching TRBD1. The germline CDR1 and CDR2 sequences are SGHAT and FQNNGV. The CDR3 length is 13 residues. Germline trimming cut 5 bases from V and 12 bases from J; bases unmatched to any gene: 13. The CDR3 nucleotides are TGTGCCAGCAGCCCCGGGGACAGCTCCCCGTTGTACTTC. It is translated as CASSPGDSSPLYF.

The chain recombines TRBV5-6 with TRBJ1-4; no definite D call. CDR3 length: 11 residues. The germline CDR1 and CDR2 sequences are SGHDT and YYEEEE. The V and J ends lost 0 bases and 10 bases respectively, with 4 bases between them. The CDR3 DNA sequence: TGTGCCAGCAGCTTGGCCGGAAAACTGTTTTTT. Translated: CASSLAGKLFF. Looking up the rest from reference TRBV5-6 and TRBJ1-4 gives the full variable domain: DAGVTQSPTHLIKTRGQQVTLRCSPKSGHDTVSWYQQALGQGPQFIFQYYEEEERQRGNFPDRFSGHQFPNYSSELNVNALLLGDSALYLCASSLAGKLFFGSGTQLSVL.

This sequence joins TRBV19 and TRBJ2-3, with 7 bases matching TRBD2. With 11 bases clipped from V and 5 bases from J, the junction kept 16 bases outside the gene matches. CDR1 is LNHDA and CDR2 is SQIVND in the germline V gene (reference sequence). The CDR3 spans 15 residues. The CDR3 loop reads CASRIGAGREDTQYF. In DNA form, the CDR3 reads TGTGCCTCACGAATAGGGGCAGGGAGGGAAGATACGCAGTATTTT.

The rearrangement links TRBV9 to TRBJ2-3, with D unclear. The CDR3 is 14 amino acids. Germline lookup yields CDR1 SGDLS and CDR2 YYNGEE. Trimming pared 0 bases from V and 1 base from J, leaving 6 bases between. CDR3 sequence reads: CASSVEQRTDTQYF. CDR3 nucleotide sequence: TGTGCCAGCAGCGTAGAACAGCGCACAGATACGCAGTATTTT.

The rearrangement links TRBV5-6 to TRBJ2-5; tentative D call: TRBD2 (5 bases). The CDR3 contains 12 residues. The V gene's germline CDR1 is SGHDT and CDR2 YYEEEE. The V end lost 4 bases, the J end lost 6 bases, and 10 bases lay between the germline ends. In DNA form, the CDR3 reads TGTGCCAGCAGCCCCACTAGTAAGACCCAGTACTTC. Protein sequence: CASSPTSKTQYF.

This chain joins TRBV30 and TRBJ2-1; 7 positions agree with TRBD2. The CDR3 is 13 amino acids. CDR1 is GTSNPN, CDR2 SVGIG, per germline (reference sequence). V gave up 2 bases and J gave up 4 bases; unmatched junction bases: 2. Written as DNA, the CDR3 is TGTGCCTGGAGTCCTAGCGGATACAATGAGCAGTTCTTC. The encoded protein is CAWSPSGYNEQFF.

The chain uses TRBV10-3 and TRBJ2-3; D is possibly TRBD2 (6 bases). Germline V gene data show CDR1 as ENHRY and CDR2 as SYGVKD. The CDR3 contains 15 residues. V lost 2 bases and J lost 2, with 11 bases in between. The CDR3 DNA is TGTGCCATCAGTGAGGGCGGGACTTACACAGATACGCAGTATTTT. Translating gives CAISEGGTYTDTQYF.

This chain joins TRBV28 and TRBJ2-5; possible D gene TRBD2, 5 bases. Germline V gives CDR1 MDHEN, CDR2 SYDVKM. The CDR3 length is 14 residues. V gave up 4 bases and J gave up 2 bases, with 11 bases separating them. The CDR3 DNA follows: TGTGCCAGCAGTTCCACGGACTGGCAAGAGACCCAGTACTTC. Translating gives CASSSTDWQETQYF.

This CDR3 reads CASSEDRGGETQYF. CDR3 nucleotides: TGTGCCAGCAGTGAGGACCGTGGGGGAGAGACCCAGTACTTC. The chain combines TRBV25-1 with TRBJ2-5, with D perhaps assigned TRBD1 or TRBD2 (5 bases each). With 3 bases removed from V and 4 bases from J, the gap between germline ends came to 12 bases. The CDR3 has 14 residues. Germline V CDR1 and CDR2: MGHDK, SYGVNS.

The chain is built from TRBV9 and TRBJ2-3; D not resolved. Trimming removed 0 bases from V and 3 bases from J, with 5 bases in between. Germline V gene data show CDR1 as SGDLS and CDR2 as YYNGEE. The CDR3 loop spans 13 amino acids. In DNA, the CDR3 is TGTGCCAGCAGCGTAGCTGAAACAGATACGCAGTATTTT. Protein product: CASSVAETDTQYF.

The chain couples TRBV27 to TRBJ2-7; D is possibly TRBD2 (6 bases). Per the germline V gene, CDR1 is MNHEY and CDR2 is SMNVEV (reference sequence). With 5 bases removed from V and 3 bases from J, the gap between germline ends came to 14 bases. The CDR3 runs 14 residues. In DNA form, the CDR3 reads TGTGCCAGCAGTAAAGGGGACTGGCTCTACGAGCAGTACTTC. Encoded protein: CASSKGDWLYEQYF.

The chain recombines TRBV6-4 with TRBJ1-6; no clear D. The CDR3 loop spans 13 amino acids. Per germline, CDR1 MRHNA and CDR2 SNTAGT. With 2 bases removed from V and 7 bases from J, the gap between germline ends came to 6 bases. In DNA, the CDR3 is TGTGCCAGCAGTGACGAGGGAAATTCACCCCTCCACTTT. The encoded protein is CASSDEGNSPLHF.

The chain joins TRBV6-6 to TRBJ2-7; TRBD1 matches 7 bases. Germline values: CDR1 MNHNY, CDR2 SVGAGI (reference sequence). V lost 2 bases and J lost 5; bases outside the gene matches: 3. The CDR3 sequence is 13 residues long. The CDR3 sequence is CASSYRTGHEQYF. In DNA, the CDR3 is TGTGCCAGCAGTTACCGGACAGGACACGAGCAGTACTTC.

This chain connects TRBV11-3 to TRBJ2-1; 8 nucleotides line up with TRBD1. CDR1 is SGHNT, CDR2 YENEEA, per germline. J lost 2 bases, V lost 1 base, and 4 bases had no gene match. The CDR3 runs to 16 residues. CDR3: CASSLGGQGPYNEQFF. The CDR3 nucleotides are TGTGCCAGCAGCTTAGGCGGACAGGGACCCTACAATGAGCAGTTCTTC.

This chain links TRBV29-1 with TRBJ1-5, with TRBD1 matching 8 bases. The CDR3 runs to 13 residues. CDR1 and CDR2 from the germline V gene are SQVTM and ANQGSEA. J was trimmed by 9 bases and V by 1 base; bases with no gene match: 5. The CDR3 region is CSVEGPGGRPQHF. The CDR3 nucleotides are TGCAGCGTTGAAGGGCCAGGGGGCCGGCCCCAGCATTTT.

About this clone: The conserved closing phenylalanine or tryptophan is absent in this CDR3, likely reflecting a read error. The DNA is omitted, as the CDR3 cannot be located on it reliably, and the CDR3 follows TCRdb's listing. This sequence joins TRBV28 and TRBJ1-1. A total of 12 residues make up the CDR3, ends included. Germline CDR1 is MDHEN and CDR2 is SYDVKM. The CDR3 protein is CASLNPGSNLAI.

CDR3 region: CSVADGGTGELFF. The DNA of the CDR3 is TGCAGCGTTGCCGACGGTGGCACCGGGGAGCTGTTTTTT. The chain uses TRBV29-1 and TRBJ2-2; D ambiguous. This CDR3 comprises 13 residues. CDR1 SQVTM and CDR2 ANQGSEA come from the germline V gene. V was pared by 4 bases and J by 4 bases, with 10 bases between.

The chain combines TRBV5-4 with TRBJ2-2; D remains unclear. V was shortened by 4 bases and J by 3 bases, with 4 bases between the two germline ends. Germline V CDR1 and CDR2: SGHNT, YYREEE (reference sequence). The CDR3 consists of 12 residues. CDR3 bases: TGTGCCAGCAGCCAAGACACCGGGGAGCTGTTTTTT. Encoded protein: CASSQDTGELFF.

The chain carries TRBV27 and TRBJ1-2; no definite D call. Germline V gives CDR1 MNHEY, CDR2 SMNVEV (reference sequence). V was trimmed by 6 bases and J by 4 bases, leaving 18 bases between them. The CDR3 runs 15 residues. CDR3 nucleotide sequence: TGTGCCAGCAGCCCTCTAGGTGGTGGGCGCTATGGCTACACCTTC. Translated, it gives CASSPLGGGRYGYTF.

The V gene is TRBV30, the J gene TRBJ2-2; D is perhaps TRBD1 or TRBD2 (5 bases each). V dropped 2 bases and J dropped 13 bases, with 14 bases sitting between them. CDR3 length: 12 residues. Germline V lookup: CDR1 GTSNPN, CDR2 SVGIG (reference sequence). CDR3 sequence reads: CAWSPPGRRLFF. DNA of the CDR3: TGTGCCTGGAGTCCACCGGGACGGAGGCTGTTTTTT.

The rearrangement joins TRBV29-1 to TRBJ1-5; no definite D call. This CDR3 is 12 amino acids long. Trimming took off 0 bases at V and 7 bases at J, with 7 bases between the two ends. Germline values: CDR1 SQVTM, CDR2 ANQGSEA. CDR3 DNA: TGCAGCGTTGAAGATCTCGGACAGCCCCAGCATTTT. This codes for CSVEDLGQPQHF.

The J gene is TRBJ2-5, the V gene TRBV2; either TRBD1 or TRBD2 may supply D (6 bases each). The CDR3 runs to 14 residues. The germline V and J ends were trimmed by 7 bases and 2 bases, with 14 bases remaining between them. CDR1 is SNHLY, CDR2 FYNNEI, per germline. The CDR3 sequence is CASTGLGGQETQYF. Here the CDR3 DNA reads TGTGCCAGCACCGGGTTAGGGGGGCAAGAGACCCAGTACTTC.

The chain links TRBV7-9 to TRBJ2-7, with TRBD2 matching 7 bases. This CDR3 comprises 15 residues. Germline V gene lookup returns CDR1 SEHNR and CDR2 FQNEAQ (reference sequence). J lost 0 bases, V lost 5 bases, and 7 bases had no gene match. The CDR3 sequence is CASSQAAGSSYEQYF. Here the CDR3 DNA reads TGTGCCAGCAGCCAAGCAGCGGGGAGCTCCTACGAGCAGTACTTC.

The table lists this clone with a count of one. The chain is built from TRBV6-5 and TRBJ2-5; D is perhaps TRBD2 (6 bases). V shed 6 bases and J shed 1 base, with 12 bases lying between them. Germline assignment: CDR1 MNHEY and CDR2 SVGAGI. The CDR3 has 14 amino acids. The DNA of the CDR3 is TGTGCCAGCAGCCAGGGACTGGCCCAAGAGACCCAGTACTTC. Encoded protein: CASSQGLAQETQYF.